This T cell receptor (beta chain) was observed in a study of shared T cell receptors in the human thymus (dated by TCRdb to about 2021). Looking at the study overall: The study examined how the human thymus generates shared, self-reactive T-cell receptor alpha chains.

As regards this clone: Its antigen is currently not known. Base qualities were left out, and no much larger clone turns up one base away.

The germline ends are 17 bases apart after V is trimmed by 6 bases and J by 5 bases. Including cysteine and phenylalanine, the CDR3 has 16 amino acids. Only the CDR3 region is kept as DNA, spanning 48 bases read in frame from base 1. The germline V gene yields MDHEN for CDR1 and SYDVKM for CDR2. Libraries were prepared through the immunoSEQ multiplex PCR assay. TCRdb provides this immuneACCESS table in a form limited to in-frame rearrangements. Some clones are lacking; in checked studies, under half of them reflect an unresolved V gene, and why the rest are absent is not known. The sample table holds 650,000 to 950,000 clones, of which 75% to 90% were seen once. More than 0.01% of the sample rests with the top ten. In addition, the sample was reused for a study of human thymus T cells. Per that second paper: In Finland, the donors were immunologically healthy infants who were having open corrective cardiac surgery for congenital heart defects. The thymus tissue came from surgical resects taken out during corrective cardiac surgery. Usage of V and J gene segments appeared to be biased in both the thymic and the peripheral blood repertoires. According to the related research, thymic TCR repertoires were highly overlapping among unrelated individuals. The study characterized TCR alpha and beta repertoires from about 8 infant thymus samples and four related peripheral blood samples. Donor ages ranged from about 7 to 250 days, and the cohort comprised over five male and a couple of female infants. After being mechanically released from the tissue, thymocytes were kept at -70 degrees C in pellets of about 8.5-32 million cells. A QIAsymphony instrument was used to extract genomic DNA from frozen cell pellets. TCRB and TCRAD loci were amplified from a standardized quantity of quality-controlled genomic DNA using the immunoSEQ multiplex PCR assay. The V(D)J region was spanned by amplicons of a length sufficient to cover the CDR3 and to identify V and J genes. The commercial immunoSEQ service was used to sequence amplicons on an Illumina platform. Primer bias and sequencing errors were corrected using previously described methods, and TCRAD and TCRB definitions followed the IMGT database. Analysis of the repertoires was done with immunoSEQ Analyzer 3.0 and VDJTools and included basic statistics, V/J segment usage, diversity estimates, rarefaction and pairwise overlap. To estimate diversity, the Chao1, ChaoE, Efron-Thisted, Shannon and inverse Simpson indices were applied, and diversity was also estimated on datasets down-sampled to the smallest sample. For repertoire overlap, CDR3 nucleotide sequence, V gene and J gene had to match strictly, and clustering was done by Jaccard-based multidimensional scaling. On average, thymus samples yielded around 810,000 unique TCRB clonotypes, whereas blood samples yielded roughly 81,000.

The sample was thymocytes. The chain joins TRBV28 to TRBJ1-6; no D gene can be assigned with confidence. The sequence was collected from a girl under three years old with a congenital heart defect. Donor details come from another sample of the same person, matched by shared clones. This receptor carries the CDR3 CASRVGGTENNSPLHF. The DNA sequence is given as TGTGCCAGCAGGGTTGGAGGTACGGAAAATAATTCACCCCTCCACTTT.